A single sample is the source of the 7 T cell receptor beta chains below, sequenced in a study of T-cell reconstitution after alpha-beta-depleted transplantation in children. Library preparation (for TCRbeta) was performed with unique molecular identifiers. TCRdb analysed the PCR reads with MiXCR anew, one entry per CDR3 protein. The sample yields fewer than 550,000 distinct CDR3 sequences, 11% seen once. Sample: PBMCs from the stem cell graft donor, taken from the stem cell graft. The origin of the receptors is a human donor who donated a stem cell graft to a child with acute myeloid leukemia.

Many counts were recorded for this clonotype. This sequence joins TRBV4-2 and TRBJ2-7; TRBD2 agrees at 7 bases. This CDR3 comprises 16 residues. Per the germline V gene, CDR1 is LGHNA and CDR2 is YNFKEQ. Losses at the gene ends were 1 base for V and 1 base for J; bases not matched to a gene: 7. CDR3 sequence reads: CASSQVWRERSYEQYF. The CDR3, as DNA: TGTGCCAGCAGCCAAGTGTGGCGGGAGCGGTCCTACGAGCAGTACTTC.

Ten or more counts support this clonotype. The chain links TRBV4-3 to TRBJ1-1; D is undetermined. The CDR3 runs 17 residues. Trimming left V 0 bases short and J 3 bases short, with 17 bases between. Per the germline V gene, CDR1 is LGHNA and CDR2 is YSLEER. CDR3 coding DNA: TGCGCCAGCAGCCAAGATTTACAGCCTACCGGGGACACTGAAGCTTTCTTT. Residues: CASSQDLQPTGDTEAFF.

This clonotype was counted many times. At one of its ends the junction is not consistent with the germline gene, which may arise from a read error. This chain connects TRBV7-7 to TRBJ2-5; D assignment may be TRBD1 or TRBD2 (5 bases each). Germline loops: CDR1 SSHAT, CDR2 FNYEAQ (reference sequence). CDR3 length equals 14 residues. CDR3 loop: CASSLGGGTETQYF. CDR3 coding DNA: TGTGCTAGCAGCTTAGGTGGGGGAACGGAGACCCAGTACTTC.

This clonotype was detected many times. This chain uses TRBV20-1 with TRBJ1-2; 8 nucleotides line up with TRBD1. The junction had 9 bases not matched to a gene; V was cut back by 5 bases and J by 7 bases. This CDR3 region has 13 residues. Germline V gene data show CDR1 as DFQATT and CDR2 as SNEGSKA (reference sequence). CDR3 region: CSAQLRDRTGYTF. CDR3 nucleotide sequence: TGCAGTGCTCAACTCCGGGACAGGACTGGCTACACCTTC.

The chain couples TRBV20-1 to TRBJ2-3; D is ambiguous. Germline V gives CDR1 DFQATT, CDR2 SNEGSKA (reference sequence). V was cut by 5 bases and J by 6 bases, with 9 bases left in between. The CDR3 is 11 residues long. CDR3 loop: CSAQRSDTQYF. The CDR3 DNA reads TGCAGTGCTCAGAGATCGGATACGCAGTATTTT.

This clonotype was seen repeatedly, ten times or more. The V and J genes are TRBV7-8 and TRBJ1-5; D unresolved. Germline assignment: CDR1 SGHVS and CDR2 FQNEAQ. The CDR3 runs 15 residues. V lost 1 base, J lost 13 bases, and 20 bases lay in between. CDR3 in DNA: TGTGCCAGCAGCTTAGGTCCGGAAGCCCACAGACAACAGCATTTT. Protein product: CASSLGPEAHRQQHF. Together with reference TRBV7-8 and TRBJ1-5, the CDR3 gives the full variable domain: GAGVSQSPRYKVAKRGQDVALRCDPISGHVSLFWYQQALGQGPEFLTYFQNEAQLDKSGLPSDRFFAERPEGSVSTLKIQRTQQEDSAVYLCASSLGPEAHRQQHFGDGTRLSIL.

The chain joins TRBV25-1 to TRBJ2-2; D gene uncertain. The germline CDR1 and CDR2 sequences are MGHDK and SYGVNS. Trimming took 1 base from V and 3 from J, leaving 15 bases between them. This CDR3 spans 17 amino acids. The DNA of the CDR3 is TGTGCCAGCAGTGAATCATTCGAATTCGGCTACACCGGGGAGCTGTTTTTT. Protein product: CASSESFEFGYTGELFF.